This T cell receptor (beta chain) was profiled in a study of shared clonotypes between healthy human individuals. Turning to the study itself: A donor's plate count was three for CD4 naive and three for CD4 memory; CD8 naive had two and CD8 memory one.

Study-wide findings and caveats: Compared with memory subsets, naive subsets generally had larger estimated richness.

Repertoires were generated with immunoSEQ multiplex PCR, while TCRdb's copy carries only in-frame clones and drops some. In the table there are over a million clones, about 77% of which are singletons. A remark on this clone: Its specificity is unknown.

Both subsets, CD45RA+ naive and CD45RA-negative memory, were split from the CD4+ cells. Source material: memory CD4+ T cells sorted from blood. Subset denoted: CD45RA-negative fraction. This sequence originates from a man younger than 35 in good health.

This CDR3 is CASSTDTSGELFF. In DNA form, the CDR3 reads TGCGCCAGCAGCACCGACACCTCCGGGGAGCTGTTTTTT. This sequence joins TRBV5-1 and TRBJ2-2; no firm D call. Germline V gives CDR1 SGHRS, CDR2 YFSETQ. Trimming removed 4 bases from V and 6 bases from J, with 10 bases in between. This CDR3 has 13 amino acids.